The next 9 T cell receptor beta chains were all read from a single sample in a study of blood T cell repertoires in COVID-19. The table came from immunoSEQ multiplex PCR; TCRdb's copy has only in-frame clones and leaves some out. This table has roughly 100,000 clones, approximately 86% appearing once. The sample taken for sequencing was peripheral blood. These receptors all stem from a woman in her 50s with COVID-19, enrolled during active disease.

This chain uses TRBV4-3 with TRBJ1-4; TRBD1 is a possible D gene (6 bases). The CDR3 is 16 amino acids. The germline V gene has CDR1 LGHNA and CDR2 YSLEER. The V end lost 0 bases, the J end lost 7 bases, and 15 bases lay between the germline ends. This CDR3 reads CASSQEGNRASEKLFF. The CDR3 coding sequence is TGCGCCAGCAGCCAAGAGGGAAACAGGGCGAGTGAAAAACTGTTTTTT.

The CDR3 DNA follows: TGTGCCAGCAGCTTAGCCGGTGATAGCACAGATACGCAGTATTTT. Translating gives CASSLAGDSTDTQYF. The V call is TRBV7-2, the J call TRBJ2-3; D remains unclear. The germline V gene encodes CDR1 SGHTA and CDR2 FQGNSA. The CDR3 runs 15 residues. Trimming cost V 0 bases and J 0 bases, with 7 bases left between them.

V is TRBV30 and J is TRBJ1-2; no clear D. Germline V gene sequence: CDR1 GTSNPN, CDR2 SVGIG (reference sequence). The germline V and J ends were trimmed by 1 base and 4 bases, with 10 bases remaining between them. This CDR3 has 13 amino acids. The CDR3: CAWSDPNFYGYTF. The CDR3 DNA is TGTGCCTGGAGTGACCCGAACTTCTATGGCTACACCTTC.

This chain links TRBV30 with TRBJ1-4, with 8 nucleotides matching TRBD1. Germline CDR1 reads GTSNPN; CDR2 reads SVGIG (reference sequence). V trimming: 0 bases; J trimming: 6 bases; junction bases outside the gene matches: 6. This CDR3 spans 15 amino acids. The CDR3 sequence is CAWSVQGQGYEKLFF. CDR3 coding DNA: TGTGCCTGGAGTGTACAAGGACAGGGATATGAAAAACTGTTTTTT.

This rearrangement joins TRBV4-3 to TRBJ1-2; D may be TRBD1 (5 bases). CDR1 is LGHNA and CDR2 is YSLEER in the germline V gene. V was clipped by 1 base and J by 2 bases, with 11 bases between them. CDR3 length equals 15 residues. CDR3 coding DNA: TGCGCCAGCAGCCAAGGGTGGGGGGAAAACTATGGCTACACCTTC. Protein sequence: CASSQGWGENYGYTF.

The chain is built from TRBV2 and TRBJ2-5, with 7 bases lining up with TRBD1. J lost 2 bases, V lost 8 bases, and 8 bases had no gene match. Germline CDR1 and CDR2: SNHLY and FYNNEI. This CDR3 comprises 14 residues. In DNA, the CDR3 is TGTGCCAGCCGGGGACAGCAAATACAAGAGACCCAGTACTTC. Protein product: CASRGQQIQETQYF.

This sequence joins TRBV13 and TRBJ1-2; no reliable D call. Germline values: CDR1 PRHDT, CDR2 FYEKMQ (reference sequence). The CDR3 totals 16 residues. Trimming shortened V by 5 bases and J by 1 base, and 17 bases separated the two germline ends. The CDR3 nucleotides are TGTGCCAGCAGCCCCCGGTTGAGGGCGCGTAACTATGGCTACACCTTC. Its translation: CASSPRLRARNYGYTF. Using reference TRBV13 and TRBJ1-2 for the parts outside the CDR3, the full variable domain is AAGVIQSPRHLIKEKRETATLKCYPIPRHDTVYWYQQGPGQDPQFLISFYEKMQSDKGSIPDRFSAQQFSDYHSELNMSSLELGDSALYFCASSPRLRARNYGYTFGSGTRLTVV.

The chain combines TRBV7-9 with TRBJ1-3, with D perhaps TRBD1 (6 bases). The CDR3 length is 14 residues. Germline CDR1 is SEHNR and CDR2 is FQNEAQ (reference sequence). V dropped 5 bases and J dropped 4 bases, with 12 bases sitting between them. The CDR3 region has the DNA TGTGCCAGCAGCGCCACAGGGATCGGAAACACCATATATTTT. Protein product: CASSATGIGNTIYF.

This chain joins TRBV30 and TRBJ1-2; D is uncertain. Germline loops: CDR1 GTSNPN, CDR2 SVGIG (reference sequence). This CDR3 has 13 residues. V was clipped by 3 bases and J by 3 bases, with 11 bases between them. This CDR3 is CAWRDGRYYGYTF. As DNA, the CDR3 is TGTGCCTGGAGGGACGGGAGGTACTATGGCTACACCTTC. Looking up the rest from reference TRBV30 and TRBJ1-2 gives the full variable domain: SQTIHQWPATLVQPVGSPLSLECTVEGTSNPNLYWYRQAAGRGLQLLFYSVGIGQISSEVPQNLSASRPQDRQFILSSKKLLLSDSGFYLCAWRDGRYYGYTFGSGTRLTVV.